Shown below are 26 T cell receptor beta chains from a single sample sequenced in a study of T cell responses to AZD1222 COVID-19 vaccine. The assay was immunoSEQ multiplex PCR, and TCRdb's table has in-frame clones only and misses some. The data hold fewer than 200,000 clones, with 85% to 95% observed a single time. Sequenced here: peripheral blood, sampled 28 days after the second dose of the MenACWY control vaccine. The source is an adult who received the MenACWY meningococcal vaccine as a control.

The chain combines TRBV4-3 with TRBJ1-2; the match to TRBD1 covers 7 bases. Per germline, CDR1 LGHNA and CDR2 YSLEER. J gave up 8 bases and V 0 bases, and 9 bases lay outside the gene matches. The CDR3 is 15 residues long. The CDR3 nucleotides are TGCGCCAGCAGCCAAGATCCCGGCAGGGGGGCCGGCTACACCTTC. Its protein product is CASSQDPGRGAGYTF.

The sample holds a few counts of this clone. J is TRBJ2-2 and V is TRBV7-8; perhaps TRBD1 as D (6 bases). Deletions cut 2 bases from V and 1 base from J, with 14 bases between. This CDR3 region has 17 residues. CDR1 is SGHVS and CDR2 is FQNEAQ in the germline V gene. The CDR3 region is CASSLSAGAMNTGELFF. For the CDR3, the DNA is TGTGCCAGCAGCTTATCGGCAGGGGCTATGAACACCGGGGAGCTGTTTTTT.

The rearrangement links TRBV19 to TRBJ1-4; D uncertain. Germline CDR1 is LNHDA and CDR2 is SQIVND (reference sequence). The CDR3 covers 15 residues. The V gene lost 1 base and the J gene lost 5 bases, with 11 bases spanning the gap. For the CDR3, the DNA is TGTGCCAGTAGTATAGGGGTCATAGGAAATGAAAAACTGTTTTTT. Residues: CASSIGVIGNEKLFF.

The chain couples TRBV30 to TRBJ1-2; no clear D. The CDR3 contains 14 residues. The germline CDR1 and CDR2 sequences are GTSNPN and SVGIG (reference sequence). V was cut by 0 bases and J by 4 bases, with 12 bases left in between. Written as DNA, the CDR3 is TGTGCCTGGAGTGTACTAGTGGGCCCCTATGGCTACACCTTC. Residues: CAWSVLVGPYGYTF. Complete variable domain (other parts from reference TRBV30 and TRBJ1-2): SQTIHQWPATLVQPVGSPLSLECTVEGTSNPNLYWYRQAAGRGLQLLFYSVGIGQISSEVPQNLSASRPQDRQFILSSKKLLLSDSGFYLCAWSVLVGPYGYTFGSGTRLTVV.

This CDR3 is CASSLSQGLTYEQYF. The CDR3, as DNA: TGCGCCAGCAGCTTGTCTCAGGGACTCACCTACGAGCAGTACTTC. The rearrangement joins TRBV5-1 to TRBJ2-7, with D possibly TRBD2 on 6 matching bases. This CDR3 region has 15 residues. Per the germline V gene, CDR1 is SGHRS and CDR2 is YFSETQ. The V and J ends lost 1 base and 2 bases respectively, with 13 bases between them.

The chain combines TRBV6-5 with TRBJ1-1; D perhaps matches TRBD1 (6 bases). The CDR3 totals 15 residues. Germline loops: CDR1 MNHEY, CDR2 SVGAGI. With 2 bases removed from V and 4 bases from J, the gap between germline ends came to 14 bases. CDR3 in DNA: TGTGCCAGCAGTTACGGGACATCTAGGGCCACTGAAGCTTTCTTT. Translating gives CASSYGTSRATEAFF.

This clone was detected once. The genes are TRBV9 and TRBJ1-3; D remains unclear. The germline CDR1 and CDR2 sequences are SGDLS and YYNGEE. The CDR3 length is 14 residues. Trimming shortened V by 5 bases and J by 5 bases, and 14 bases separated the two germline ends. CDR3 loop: CASSAMGSRNTIYF. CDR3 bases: TGTGCCAGCAGTGCAATGGGGTCTCGAAACACCATATATTTT.

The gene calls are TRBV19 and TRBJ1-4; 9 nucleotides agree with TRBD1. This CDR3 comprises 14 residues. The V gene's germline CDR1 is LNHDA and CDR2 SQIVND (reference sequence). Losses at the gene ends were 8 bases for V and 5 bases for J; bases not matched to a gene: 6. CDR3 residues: CASLDRGGNEKLFF. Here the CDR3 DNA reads TGTGCCAGTCTCGACAGGGGGGGCAATGAAAAACTGTTTTTT. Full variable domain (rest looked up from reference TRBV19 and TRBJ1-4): DGGITQSPKYLFRKEGQNVTLSCEQNLNHDAMYWYRQDPGQGLRLIYYSQIVNDFQKGDIAEGYSVSREKKESFPLTVTSAQKNPTAFYLCASLDRGGNEKLFFGSGTQLSVL.

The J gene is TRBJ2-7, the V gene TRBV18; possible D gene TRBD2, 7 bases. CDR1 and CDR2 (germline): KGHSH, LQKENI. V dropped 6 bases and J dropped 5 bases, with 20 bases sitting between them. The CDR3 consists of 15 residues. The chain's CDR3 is CASSAVGGQNHEQYF. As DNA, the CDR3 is TGTGCCAGCTCGGCAGTCGGGGGGCAAAACCACGAGCAGTACTTC.

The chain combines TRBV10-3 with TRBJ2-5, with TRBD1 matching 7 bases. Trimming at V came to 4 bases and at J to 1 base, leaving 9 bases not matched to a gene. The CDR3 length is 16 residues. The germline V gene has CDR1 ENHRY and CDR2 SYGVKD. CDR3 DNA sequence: TGTGCCATCAGTGCGAGACAGGGTTTGGGCCAAGAGACCCAGTACTTC. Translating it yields CAISARQGLGQETQYF.

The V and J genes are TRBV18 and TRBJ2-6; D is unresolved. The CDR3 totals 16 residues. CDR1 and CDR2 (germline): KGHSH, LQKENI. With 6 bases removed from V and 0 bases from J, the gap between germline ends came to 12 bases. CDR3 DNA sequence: TGTGCCAGCTCTCAACTGGTCGGCTCTGGGGCCAACGTCCTGACTTTC. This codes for CASSQLVGSGANVLTF. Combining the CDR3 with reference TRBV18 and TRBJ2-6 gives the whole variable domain NAGVMQNPRHLVRRRGQEARLRCSPMKGHSHVYWYRQLPEEGLKFMVYLQKENIIDESGMPKERFSAEFPKEGPSILRIQQVVRGDSAAYFCASSQLVGSGANVLTFGAGSRLTVL.

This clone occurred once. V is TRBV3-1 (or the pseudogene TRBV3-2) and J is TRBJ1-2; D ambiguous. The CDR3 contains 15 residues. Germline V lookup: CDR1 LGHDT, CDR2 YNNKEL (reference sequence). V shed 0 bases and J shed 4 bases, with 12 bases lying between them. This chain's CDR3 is CASSQDDVSIYGYTF. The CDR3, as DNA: TGTGCCAGCAGCCAAGATGACGTCAGCATCTATGGCTACACCTTC.

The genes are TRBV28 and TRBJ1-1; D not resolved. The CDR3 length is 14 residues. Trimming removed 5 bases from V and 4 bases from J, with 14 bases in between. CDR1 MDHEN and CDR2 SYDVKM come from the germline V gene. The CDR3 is CASSVGLPSTEAFF. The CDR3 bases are TGTGCCAGCAGTGTGGGCCTTCCGAGCACTGAAGCTTTCTTT.

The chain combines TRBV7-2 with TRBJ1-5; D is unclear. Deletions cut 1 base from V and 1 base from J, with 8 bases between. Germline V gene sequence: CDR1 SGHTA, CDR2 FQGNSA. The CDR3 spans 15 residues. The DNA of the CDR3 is TGTGCCAGCAGCTTAGAGGCCAGGAGCAATCAGCCCCAGCATTTT. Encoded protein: CASSLEARSNQPQHF.

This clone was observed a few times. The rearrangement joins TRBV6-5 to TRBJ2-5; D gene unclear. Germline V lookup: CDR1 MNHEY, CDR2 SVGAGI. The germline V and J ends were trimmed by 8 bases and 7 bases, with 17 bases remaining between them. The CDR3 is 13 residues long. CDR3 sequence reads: CASSPMVLGTQYF. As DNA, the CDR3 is TGTGCCAGCTCCCCAATGGTTCTAGGGACCCAGTACTTC.

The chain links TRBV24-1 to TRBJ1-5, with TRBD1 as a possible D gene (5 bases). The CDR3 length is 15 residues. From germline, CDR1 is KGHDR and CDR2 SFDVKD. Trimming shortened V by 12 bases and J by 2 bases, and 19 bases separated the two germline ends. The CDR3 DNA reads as TGTGCCGCCTCCTCCAACTCGGGGGGCAATCAGCCCCAGCATTTT. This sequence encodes CAASSNSGGNQPQHF.

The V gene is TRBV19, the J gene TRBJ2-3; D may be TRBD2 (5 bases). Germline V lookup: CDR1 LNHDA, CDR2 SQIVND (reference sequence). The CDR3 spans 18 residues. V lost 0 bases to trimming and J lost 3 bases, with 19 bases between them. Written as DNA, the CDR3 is TGTGCCAGTAGTATAGATGTTTACCGGGGTCAGGATACAGATACGCAGTATTTT. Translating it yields CASSIDVYRGQDTDTQYF.

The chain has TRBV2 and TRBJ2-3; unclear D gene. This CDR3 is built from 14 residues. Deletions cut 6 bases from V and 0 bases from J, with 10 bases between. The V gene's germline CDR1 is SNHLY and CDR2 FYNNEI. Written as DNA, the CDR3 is TGTGCCAGCAGGGAGCGCCTCAGCACAGATACGCAGTATTTT. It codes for CASRERLSTDTQYF.

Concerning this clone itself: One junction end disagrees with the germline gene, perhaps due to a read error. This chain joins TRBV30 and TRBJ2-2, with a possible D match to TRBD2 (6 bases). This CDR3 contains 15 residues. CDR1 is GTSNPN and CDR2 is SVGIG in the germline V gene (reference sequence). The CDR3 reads CAWSGRGPTTWELFF. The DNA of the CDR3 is TGTGCCTGGAGTGGGAGGGGACCGACCACCTGGGAGCTGTTTTTT.

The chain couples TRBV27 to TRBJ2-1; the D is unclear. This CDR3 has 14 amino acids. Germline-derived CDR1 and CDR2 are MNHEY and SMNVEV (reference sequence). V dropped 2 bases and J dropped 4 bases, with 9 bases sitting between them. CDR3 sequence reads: CASSLGAGYNEQFF. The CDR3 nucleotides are TGTGCCAGCAGTTTAGGAGCCGGTTACAATGAGCAGTTCTTC.

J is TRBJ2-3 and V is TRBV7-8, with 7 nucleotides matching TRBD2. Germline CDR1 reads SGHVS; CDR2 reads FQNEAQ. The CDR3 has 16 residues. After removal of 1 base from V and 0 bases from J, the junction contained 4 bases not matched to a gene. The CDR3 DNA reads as TGTGCCAGCAGCTTAGAGAGCGGGACGAGCACAGATACGCAGTATTTT. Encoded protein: CASSLESGTSTDTQYF.

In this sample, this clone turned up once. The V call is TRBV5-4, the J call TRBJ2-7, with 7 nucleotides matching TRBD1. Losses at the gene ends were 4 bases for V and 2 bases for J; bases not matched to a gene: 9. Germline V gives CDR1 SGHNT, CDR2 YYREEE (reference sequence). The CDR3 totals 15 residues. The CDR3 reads CASSRTGQGAYEQYF. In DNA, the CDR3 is TGTGCCAGCAGCCGGACAGGTCAAGGGGCCTACGAGCAGTACTTC.

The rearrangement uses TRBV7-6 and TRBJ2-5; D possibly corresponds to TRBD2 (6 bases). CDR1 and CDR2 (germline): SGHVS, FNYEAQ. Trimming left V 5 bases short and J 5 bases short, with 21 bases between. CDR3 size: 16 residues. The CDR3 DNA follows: TGTGCCAGCAGCCCGAGACTAGACCGCCTTGGGGAGACCCAGTACTTC. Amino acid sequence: CASSPRLDRLGETQYF.

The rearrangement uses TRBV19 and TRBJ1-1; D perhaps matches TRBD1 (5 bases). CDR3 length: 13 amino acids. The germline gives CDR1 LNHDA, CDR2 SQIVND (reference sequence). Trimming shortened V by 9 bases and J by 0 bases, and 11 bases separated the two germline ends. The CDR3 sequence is CASGTGVNTEAFF. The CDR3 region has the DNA TGTGCCAGCGGGACGGGTGTGAACACTGAAGCTTTCTTT.

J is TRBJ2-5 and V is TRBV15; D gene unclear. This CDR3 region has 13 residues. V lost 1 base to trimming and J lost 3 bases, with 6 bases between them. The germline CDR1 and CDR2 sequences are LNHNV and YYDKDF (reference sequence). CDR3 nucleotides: TGTGCCACCAGCAGAGGAAGAGAAGAGACCCAGTACTTC. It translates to CATSRGREETQYF. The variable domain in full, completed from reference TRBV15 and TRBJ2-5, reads DAMVIQNPRYQVTQFGKPVTLSCSQTLNHNVMYWYQQKSSQAPKLLFHYYDKDFNNEADTPDNFQSRRPNTSFCFLDIRSPGLGDTAMYLCATSRGREETQYFGPGTRLLVL.

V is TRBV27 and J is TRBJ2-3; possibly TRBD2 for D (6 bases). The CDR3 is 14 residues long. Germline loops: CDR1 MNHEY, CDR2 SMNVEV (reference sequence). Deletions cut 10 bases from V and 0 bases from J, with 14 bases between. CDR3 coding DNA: TGTGCCACTGGAGGCGGGACTAGCACAGATACGCAGTATTTT. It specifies CATGGGTSTDTQYF.